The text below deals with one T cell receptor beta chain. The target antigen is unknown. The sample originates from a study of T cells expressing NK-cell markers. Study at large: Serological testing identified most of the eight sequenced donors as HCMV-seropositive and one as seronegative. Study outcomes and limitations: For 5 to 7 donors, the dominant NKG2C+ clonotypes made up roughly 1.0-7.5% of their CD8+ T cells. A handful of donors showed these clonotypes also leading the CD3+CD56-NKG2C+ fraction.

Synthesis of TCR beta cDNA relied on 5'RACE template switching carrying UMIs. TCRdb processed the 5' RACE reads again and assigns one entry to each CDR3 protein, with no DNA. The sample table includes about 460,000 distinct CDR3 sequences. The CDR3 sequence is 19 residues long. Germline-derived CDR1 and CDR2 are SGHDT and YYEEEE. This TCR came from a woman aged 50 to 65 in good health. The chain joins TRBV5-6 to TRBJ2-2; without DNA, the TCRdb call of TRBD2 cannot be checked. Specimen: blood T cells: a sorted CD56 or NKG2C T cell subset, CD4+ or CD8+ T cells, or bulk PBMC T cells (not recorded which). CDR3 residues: CASSLYPGLSSRTPGSCFF.